This TCR beta chain was sequenced in a study of cytomegalovirus exposure and HLA in healthy donors. 13 Jbeta primers and 60 Vbeta primers were used for the PCR. TCRdb's table, derived via immunoSEQ multiplex PCR, lists solely in-frame clones and lacks some. The sample records 150,000 to 200,000 clones, roughly four fifths being singletons. Losses at the gene ends were 6 bases for V and 6 bases for J; bases not matched to a gene: 1. Germline V lookup: CDR1 SGDLS, CDR2 YYNGEE. The CDR3 runs 11 residues. Remarks on this clone: Its antigen is still unknown.

Study-wide findings and caveats: Sequences of the TCR beta chain were said to predict the HLA-A and HLA-B alleles of most subjects accurately. The majority of CMV-associated TCR beta chains were reported as apparently HLA-restricted in a later analysis. Productive status was seen about 87% or about 30% of the time for most TCR beta V segments in an earlier analysis.

This chain connects TRBV9 to TRBJ1-2, with TRBD1 matching over 8 bases. Sequencing was performed on PBMCs. The receptor was derived from a man between 50 and 59 years old in good health and CMV-seropositive. DNA of the CDR3: TGTGCCAGCACAGGGGGCGATGGCTACACCTTC. Residues: CASTGGDGYTF.